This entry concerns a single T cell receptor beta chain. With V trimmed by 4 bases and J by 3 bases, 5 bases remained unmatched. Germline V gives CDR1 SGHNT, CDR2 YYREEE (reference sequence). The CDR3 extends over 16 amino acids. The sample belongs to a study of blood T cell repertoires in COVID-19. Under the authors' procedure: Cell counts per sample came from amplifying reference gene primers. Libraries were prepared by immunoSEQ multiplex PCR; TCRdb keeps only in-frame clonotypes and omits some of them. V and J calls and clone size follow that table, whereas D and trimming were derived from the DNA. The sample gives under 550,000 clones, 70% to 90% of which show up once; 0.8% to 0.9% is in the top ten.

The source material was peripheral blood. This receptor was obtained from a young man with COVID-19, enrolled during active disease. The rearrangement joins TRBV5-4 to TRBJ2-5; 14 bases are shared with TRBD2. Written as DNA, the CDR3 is TGTGCCAGCAGCCATCAGGGACTAGCGGGAGAAGAGACCCAGTACTTC. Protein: CASSHQGLAGEETQYF.